This record looks at one TCR beta chain sequence and its context. Its cognate antigen is unknown. These data belong to a study of T cell repertoires in cytomegalovirus infection. The study, taken as a whole, reports: Clonotypes of TCR beta that were HLA-C-restricted and CMV-specific dominated the ex vivo response.

CDR1 and CDR2 from the germline V gene are SGHAT and FQNNGV. This CDR3 region has 15 residues. V was cut by 5 bases and J by 2 bases, with 15 bases left in between. TCRdb fed the reads into MiXCR, producing one record per CDR3 protein. The data show a few hundred thousand distinct CDR3 sequences, with around 29% seen just once and 20% held by the top ten. The rearrangement links TRBV11-2 to TRBJ1-2; D not resolved. The origin of this receptor is a human donor in good health (CMV status not recorded). Some clones in this sample may be carry-over from other donors' samples. The sequencing used cultured PBMCs, collected from culture after CMV antigen stimulation. CDR3 nucleotides: TGTGCCAGCAGCCCCCAAGGATTACTCAACTATGGCTACACCTTC. It specifies CASSPQGLLNYGYTF.